Presented here are 13 T cell receptor beta chains from one specimen sequenced in a study of beta chain features in type 1 diabetes. Findings and caveats of the study: All four CD4+ subsets from Type 1 diabetes patients carried moderately but significantly shorter TCRB CDR3s.

Antigens for these TCRs are unknown. Expressed TCRB transcripts were sequenced, since all the RNA that had been isolated was reverse transcribed. TCRdb keeps only in-frame clones here, not all; method: immunoSEQ multiplex PCR. The sample lists over 150,000 clones; around 10% were seen once. Sequencing was carried out using central memory CD4+ T cells from blood. These receptors were taken from a man aged 25 to 40 with type 1 diabetes.

This clone was counted only a few times. The rearrangement links TRBV2 to TRBJ2-1; D not resolved. Trimming cost V 3 bases and J 0 bases, with 9 bases left between them. The CDR3 covers 15 residues. Germline V gene lookup returns CDR1 SNHLY and CDR2 FYNNEI. CDR3 nucleotide sequence: TGTGCCAGCAGTGACGAGAGTAGCTCCTACAATGAGCAGTTCTTC. It encodes CASSDESSSYNEQFF.

V usage is TRBV28 and J usage is TRBJ2-3; 9 bases are shared with TRBD1. V was clipped by 6 bases and J by 4 bases; unmatched bases: 8. Per germline, CDR1 MDHEN and CDR2 SYDVKM. The CDR3 is made up of 15 amino acids. CDR3 protein: CASREQGAKADTQYF. CDR3 DNA sequence: TGTGCCAGCAGGGAACAGGGGGCTAAGGCAGATACGCAGTATTTT.

This clone came up a few times. The chain is built from TRBV9 and TRBJ2-5, with D possibly TRBD2 on 7 matching bases. Germline CDR1 is SGDLS and CDR2 is YYNGEE. The CDR3 extends over 16 amino acids. V dropped 0 bases and J dropped 2 bases, with 14 bases sitting between them. CDR3 nucleotides: TGTGCCAGCAGCGTAGGGCCAGGGGAGGGTCAAGAGACCCAGTACTTC. The encoded protein is CASSVGPGEGQETQYF. Filled out from reference TRBV9 and TRBJ2-5, the complete variable domain reads DSGVTQTPKHLITATGQRVTLRCSPRSGDLSVYWYQQSLDQGLQFLIQYYNGEERAKGNILERFSAQQFPDLHSELNLSSLELGDSALYFCASSVGPGEGQETQYFGPGTRLLVL.

This clone appeared a few times. CDR3 residues: CAWSTQGALGYTF. In nucleotides, the CDR3 is TGTGCCTGGAGTACGCAGGGGGCGCTCGGCTACACCTTC. The chain carries TRBV30 and TRBJ1-2, with 8 bases lining up with TRBD1. The V gene end was trimmed by 2 bases and the J gene end by 8 bases; junction bases not matched to a gene: 7. The germline V gene encodes CDR1 GTSNPN and CDR2 SVGIG (reference sequence). The CDR3 is 13 amino acids.

The chain carries TRBV18 and TRBJ2-5, with a tentative D call TRBD1 (6 bases). Trimming took 2 bases from V and 13 from J, leaving 17 bases between them. The germline gives CDR1 KGHSH, CDR2 LQKENI. This CDR3 region has 13 residues. The CDR3 reads CASSPATGPPRYF. The CDR3 DNA follows: TGTGCCAGCTCACCAGCGACAGGCCCCCCAAGGTACTTC.

The chain is built from TRBV13 and TRBJ2-1; tentative D call: TRBD2 (5 bases). Germline CDR1 PRHDT, CDR2 FYEKMQ (reference sequence). This CDR3 region has 15 residues. Trimming removed 5 bases at V and 6 bases at J, with 17 bases between. DNA for the CDR3: TGTGCCAGCAGCAAAGCCTTTGAGGGCCGCAATGAGCAGTTCTTC. It encodes CASSKAFEGRNEQFF.

The chain joins TRBV19 to TRBJ1-5; TRBD1 aligns across 8 bases. V was pared by 7 bases and J by 3 bases, with 5 bases of the junction left unmatched. The CDR3 has 14 residues. CDR1 and CDR2 (germline): LNHDA, SQIVND (reference sequence). The CDR3 reads CASTPDRDNQPQHF. Here the CDR3 DNA reads TGTGCCAGTACTCCGGACAGGGACAATCAGCCCCAGCATTTT. The full variable domain, completed using reference TRBV19 and TRBJ1-5, is DGGITQSPKYLFRKEGQNVTLSCEQNLNHDAMYWYRQDPGQGLRLIYYSQIVNDFQKGDIAEGYSVSREKKESFPLTVTSAQKNPTAFYLCASTPDRDNQPQHFGDGTRLSIL.

The chain employs TRBV14 and TRBJ1-3; D remains unclear. V lost 2 bases and J 8 bases, leaving 4 bases between the germline ends. The CDR3 totals 11 residues. Per the germline V gene, CDR1 is SGHDN and CDR2 is FVKESK. CDR3 in DNA: TGTGCCAGCAGCCAATCGTACACCATATATTTT. Translated, it gives CASSQSYTIYF.

This clone occurred a few times. The V call is TRBV7-9, the J call TRBJ2-2, with TRBD2 as a possible D gene (6 bases). Trimming cost V 5 bases and J 2 bases, with 21 bases left between them. Germline V lookup: CDR1 SEHNR, CDR2 FQNEAQ (reference sequence). The CDR3 length is 18 residues. For the CDR3, the DNA is TGTGCCAGCAGCCTCGCTGGTATAGCGGTCATCAACACCGGGGAGCTGTTTTTT. The encoded protein is CASSLAGIAVINTGELFF.

This clone occurred a few times. V gene TRBV30 combines with J gene TRBJ2-7, with D possibly matching TRBD2 (8 bases). This CDR3 has 15 residues. CDR1 is GTSNPN, CDR2 SVGIG, per germline (reference sequence). Trimming took off 3 bases at V and 2 bases at J, with 17 bases between the two ends. CDR3 loop: CAWSEGAAGAYEQYF. CDR3 bases: TGTGCCTGGAGCGAGGGGGCAGCGGGGGCCTACGAGCAGTACTTC.

This clone came up a few times. This chain connects TRBV20-1 to TRBJ2-5; the D is unclear. The CDR3 loop spans 10 amino acids. The ends were cut back, 3 bases at V and 9 bases at J, with 8 bases in the middle. CDR1 and CDR2 (germline): DFQATT, SNEGSKA (reference sequence). CDR3 nucleotides: TGCAGTGCTAGTTCCCGGGCCCAGTACTTC. Protein: CSASSRAQYF.

V usage is TRBV5-1 and J usage is TRBJ2-1; 8 bases align to TRBD1. V dropped 3 bases and J dropped 4; count of bases not matched to a gene: 3. Germline V CDR1 and CDR2: SGHRS, YFSETQ. The CDR3 is made up of 14 amino acids. CDR3 bases: TGCGCCAGCAGCTCGGGACAGGAATACAATGAGCAGTTCTTC. It codes for CASSSGQEYNEQFF.

This clone has only a few counts. The same CDR3 also results from other DNA sequences found in this sample. V is TRBV18 and J is TRBJ2-3, with D tentatively TRBD2 (6 bases). Trimming shortened V by 6 bases and J by 4 bases, and 11 bases separated the two germline ends. Germline assignment: CDR1 KGHSH and CDR2 LQKENI. The CDR3 extends over 13 amino acids. CDR3 DNA: TGTGCCAGCTCCTCGGGACTCCCAGATACGCAGTATTTT. It translates to CASSSGLPDTQYF.